The text below deals with one T cell receptor (beta chain). The sample belongs to a study of T cells in women clearing cervical HPV infection. For the study at large: Control women cleared a single incident HPV16 infection within 12 months.

Some clones are missing from TCRdb's copy, which holds only in-frame ones; the method was immunoSEQ multiplex PCR. Its table lists more than 40,000 clones. Sequencing input: blood buffy coat. This clonotype originated in a woman between 18 and 70 years old with a cervical HPV16 infection that either progressed to CIN3+ or cleared (not recorded which).

CDR3 loop: CASSVVSSGGEQYF. The part of the CDR3 DNA that was read is TGTGCCAGCAGCGTAGTCTCTAGCGGGGGCGAG. This chain links TRBV9 with TRBJ2-7, with 10 bases fitting TRBD2. The read finishes 3 residues shy of the CDR3 end, and the germline J gene is used to complete it. Germline CDR1 is SGDLS and CDR2 is YYNGEE. The length of the CDR3 is 14 residues. Trimming removed 0 bases from V and 6 bases from J; junction bases left unmatched: 3.